A selection of T cell receptor beta chains follows, all from one sample in a study of spatial heterogeneity in lung cancer. TCRdb called the 5' RACE reads again in MiXCR, with one record for every CDR3 protein. Of 5,500 to 8,000 distinct CDR3 sequences listed, over 11% are singletons. The sequenced sample was lung tumor tissue, obtained at surgery. The receptors shown here come from a male donor with early-stage non-small cell lung cancer. Each CDR3 is given with its conserved first and last residue. A D gene is named only where the DNA matches it firmly. For some rows the clone size is stated as once, few or many, or as a class when expanded; others skip it.

D: NA; V: TRBV4-3; size: many; J: TRBJ1-3; CDR3: CASSQDGQGGGNTIYF; DNA: TGCGCCAGCAGCCAAGATGGCCAGGGAGGGGGAAACACCATATATTTT
D: NA; V: TRBV29-1; size: medium-sized; J: TRBJ1-2; CDR3: CSVEGSGYNGYTF; DNA: TGCAGCGTTGAAGGGTCGGGGTACAATGGCTACACCTTC
D: TRBD1; V: TRBV4-1; size: medium-sized; J: TRBJ1-2; CDR3: CASSPRTGERSNGYTF; DNA: TGCGCCAGCAGCCCTAGAACAGGGGAAAGATCGAATGGCTACACCTTC
D: TRBD1; V: TRBV6-6; size: medium-sized; J: TRBJ1-3; CDR3: CASSSLTGSSGNTIYF; DNA: TGTGCCAGCAGTTCCCTGACAGGGTCCTCTGGAAACACCATATATTTT
D: NA; V: TRBV9; size: NA; J: TRBJ2-2; CDR3: CASSVGVSGTGELFF; DNA: TGTGCCAGCAGCGTAGGAGTATCGGGCACCGGGGAGCTGTTTTTT
D: TRBD2; V: TRBV5-1; size: few; J: TRBJ2-1; CDR3: CASSTGLAGIDNEQFF; DNA: TGCGCCAGCAGCACCGGACTAGCGGGCATTGACAATGAGCAGTTCTTC
D: NA; V: TRBV12-3/TRBV12-4; size: many; J: TRBJ1-1; CDR3: CASSSSSEAFF; DNA: TGTGCCAGCAGTTCTAGTTCTGAAGCTTTCTTT
D: TRBD2; V: TRBV5-6; size: many; J: TRBJ2-2; CDR3: CASSRGDNTGELFF; DNA: TGTGCCAGCAGCCGGGGGGATAACACCGGGGAGCTGTTTTTT
D: NA; V: TRBV12-5; size: medium-sized; J: TRBJ2-1; CDR3: CASGFGTLYNEQFF; DNA: TGTGCTAGTGGTTTCGGGACCCTTTACAATGAGCAGTTCTTC
D: NA; V: TRBV19; size: many; J: TRBJ2-2; CDR3: CASKGTTNTGELFF; DNA: TGTGCCAGTAAGGGGACAACGAACACCGGGGAGCTGTTTTTT
D: NA; V: TRBV4-1; size: few; J: TRBJ1-1; CDR3: CASIQASAGGTLNTEAFF; DNA: TGCGCCAGCATCCAGGCTTCTGCCGGGGGGACACTAAACACTGAAGCTTTCTTT
D: NA; V: TRBV6-1; size: NA; J: TRBJ2-2; CDR3: CASAGSGLSTGELFF; DNA: TGTGCCAGCGCCGGGAGCGGGTTGAGCACCGGGGAGCTGTTTTTT
D: NA; V: TRBV6-4; size: medium-sized; J: TRBJ1-2; CDR3: CASSDSPGRGYGYTF; DNA: TGTGCCAGCAGTGACTCCCCAGGCCGGGGCTATGGCTACACCTTC
D: TRBD1; V: TRBV4-2; size: many; J: TRBJ2-3; CDR3: CASSQIPGQGTDTQYF; DNA: TGTGCCAGCAGCCAGATCCCGGGACAGGGGACAGATACGCAGTATTTT
D: NA; V: TRBV11-2; size: few; J: TRBJ1-1; CDR3: CASSSTVDTEAFF; DNA: TGTGCCAGCAGCTCGACAGTGGACACTGAAGCTTTCTTT
D: TRBD1; V: TRBV6-5; size: NA; J: TRBJ1-1; CDR3: CASSHRGTNTEAFF; DNA: TGTGCCAGCAGCCACAGGGGGACGAACACTGAAGCTTTCTTT
D: NA; V: TRBV20-1; size: medium-sized; J: TRBJ2-1; CDR3: CSANVYNEQFF; DNA: TGCAGTGCTAACGTCTACAATGAGCAGTTCTTC
D: NA; V: TRBV29-1; size: medium-sized; J: TRBJ1-2; CDR3: CSVERINYGYTF; DNA: TGCAGCGTTGAACGGATAAACTATGGCTACACCTTC
D: NA; V: TRBV12-5; size: medium-sized; J: TRBJ1-2; CDR3: CASGFQGPEDGYTF; DNA: TGTGCTAGTGGTTTTCAGGGGCCTGAGGATGGCTACACCTTC
D: TRBD2; V: TRBV9; size: medium-sized; J: TRBJ2-7; CDR3: CASSVEVAGIYEQYF; DNA: TGTGCCAGCAGCGTAGAGGTAGCGGGGATTTACGAGCAGTACTTC
D: NA; V: TRBV2; size: many; J: TRBJ2-4; CDR3: CASSEALGGLQNIQYF; DNA: TGTGCCAGCAGTGAAGCGCTTGGGGGGCTCCAAAACATTCAGTACTTC
D: TRBD2; V: TRBV6-1; size: NA; J: TRBJ2-7; CDR3: CASRIAGAWYEQYF; DNA: TGTGCCAGCAGGATAGCGGGAGCGTGGTACGAGCAGTACTTC
D: TRBD1; V: TRBV3-1; size: medium-sized; J: TRBJ1-2; CDR3: CASSQDTAGGLGYTF; DNA: TGTGCCAGCAGCCAAGATACGGCAGGGGGCCTTGGCTACACCTTC
D: TRBD1; V: TRBV7-9; size: medium-sized; J: TRBJ1-1; CDR3: CASSPRTGVTEAFF; DNA: TGTGCCAGCAGCCCCAGGACAGGGGTCACTGAAGCTTTCTTT
D: TRBD1; V: TRBV12-3/TRBV12-4; size: medium-sized; J: TRBJ2-3; CDR3: CASKPGGDTQYF; DNA: TGTGCCAGCAAACCAGGGGGAGATACGCAGTATTTT
D: NA; V: TRBV5-1; size: few; J: TRBJ1-1; CDR3: CASLGHLNTEAFF; DNA: TGCGCCAGCCTGGGACACCTGAACACTGAAGCTTTCTTT
D: TRBD1; V: TRBV30; size: many; J: TRBJ2-3; CDR3: CAWSGQGTTDTQYF; DNA: TGTGCCTGGAGCGGACAGGGTACTACAGATACGCAGTATTTT
D: TRBD1; V: TRBV10-3; size: medium-sized; J: TRBJ1-1; CDR3: CAIRSDRGNTEAFF; DNA: TGTGCCATCAGATCAGACAGGGGGAACACTGAAGCTTTCTTT
D: NA; V: TRBV7-9; size: many; J: TRBJ1-2; CDR3: CASSRLDLVSGYTF; DNA: TGTGCCAGCAGCCGTCTCGATTTGGTCTCCGGCTACACCTTC
D: NA; V: TRBV20-1; size: few; J: TRBJ2-1; CDR3: CSAQGFDEQFF; DNA: TGCAGTGCCCAGGGTTTCGATGAGCAGTTCTTC
D: TRBD1; V: TRBV30; size: medium-sized; J: TRBJ1-4; CDR3: CAWSWGTARGANEKLFF; DNA: TGTGCCTGGAGTTGGGGGACAGCCCGGGGAGCTAATGAAAAACTGTTTTTT
D: NA; V: TRBV5-1; size: NA; J: TRBJ1-2; CDR3: CASSLVAGDLFDGYTF; DNA: TGCGCCAGCAGCTTGGTGGCAGGGGACCTTTTCGACGGCTACACCTTC
D: NA; V: TRBV19; size: few; J: TRBJ1-5; CDR3: CATSVGWVWSNQPQHF; DNA: TGTGCCACCTCCGTGGGATGGGTTTGGAGCAATCAGCCCCAGCATTTT
D: TRBD1; V: TRBV9; size: few; J: TRBJ2-3; CDR3: CASSPGRSRGQLTDTQYF; DNA: TGTGCCAGCAGCCCTGGGAGGAGCAGGGGGCAGCTCACAGATACGCAGTATTTT
D: NA; V: TRBV11-2; size: NA; J: TRBJ2-1; CDR3: CASSPALSSYNEQFF; DNA: TGTGCCAGCAGCCCAGCGTTGAGCTCCTACAATGAGCAGTTCTTC
D: NA; V: TRBV29-1; size: medium-sized; J: TRBJ1-1; CDR3: CSVEEPGVNTEAFF; DNA: TGCAGCGTTGAGGAACCGGGGGTGAACACTGAAGCTTTCTTT
D: NA; V: TRBV6-5; size: NA; J: TRBJ1-1; CDR3: CASRQPGENTEAFF; DNA: TGTGCCAGCAGACAACCAGGTGAAAACACTGAAGCTTTCTTT
D: NA; V: TRBV12-3/TRBV12-4; size: many; J: TRBJ1-4; CDR3: CASSLNRREKLFF; DNA: TGTGCCAGCAGTTTAAACCGCCGGGAAAAACTGTTTTTT
D: TRBD2; V: TRBV27; size: many; J: TRBJ2-7; CDR3: CASSSSQTGTSAYEQYF; DNA: TGTGCCAGCAGTTCCTCTCAGACCGGGACTAGCGCTTACGAGCAGTACTTC